This TCR beta chain emerged from a study of CD4+ T cells in melanoma. Clones were read by immunoSEQ multiplex PCR, and TCRdb kept only the in-frame ones, dropping some. The data show 50,000 to 60,000 clones, about 70% seen once. V dropped 0 bases and J dropped 0 bases, with 9 bases sitting between them. CDR3 length equals 15 residues. Germline V gene sequence: CDR1 SGHRS, CDR2 YFSETQ. About this clone itself: No antigen is known for it.

Study results and limitations: CD8+ T cell, macrophage and B cell function reportedly correlated with neoantigen-specific CD4+ T cells.

The sequence derives from a human donor with melanoma. The J gene is TRBJ1-1, the V gene TRBV5-1; D might be TRBD1 (6 bases). Specimen: tumor tissue. CDR3 residues: CASSLGDTLNTEAFF. The CDR3 nucleotides are TGCGCCAGCAGCTTGGGGGACACACTGAACACTGAAGCTTTCTTT. Together with reference TRBV5-1 and TRBJ1-1, the CDR3 gives the full variable domain: KAGVTQTPRYLIKTRGQQVTLSCSPISGHRSVSWYQQTPGQGLQFLFEYFSETQRNKGNFPGRFSGRQFSNSRSEMNVSTLELGDSALYLCASSLGDTLNTEAFFGQGTRLTVV.